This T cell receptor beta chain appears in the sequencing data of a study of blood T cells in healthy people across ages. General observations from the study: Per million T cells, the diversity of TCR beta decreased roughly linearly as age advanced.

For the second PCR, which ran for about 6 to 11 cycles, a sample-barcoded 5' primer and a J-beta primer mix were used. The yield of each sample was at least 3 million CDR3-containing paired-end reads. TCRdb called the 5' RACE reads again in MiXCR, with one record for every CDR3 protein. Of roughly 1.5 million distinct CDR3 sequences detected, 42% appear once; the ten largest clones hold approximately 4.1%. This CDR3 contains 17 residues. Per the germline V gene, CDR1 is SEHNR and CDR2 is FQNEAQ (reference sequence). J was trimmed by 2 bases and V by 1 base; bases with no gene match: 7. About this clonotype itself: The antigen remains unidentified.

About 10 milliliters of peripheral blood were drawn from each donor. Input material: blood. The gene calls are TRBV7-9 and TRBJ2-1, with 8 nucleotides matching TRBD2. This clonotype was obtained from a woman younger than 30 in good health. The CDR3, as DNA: TGTGCCAGCAGCTTAGGTCTGACGGGAGGGCCCTACAATGAGCAGTTCTTC. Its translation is CASSLGLTGGPYNEQFF.